This TCR beta chain derives from a study of blood T cell repertoires in COVID-19. Study information: Donors in the United States, Italy and Spain gave samples during acute or convalescent COVID-19. PBMCs, B-cell-depleted T cells, or T cells were the source of the cDNA or gDNA that made up the material.

The germline V and J ends were trimmed by 1 base and 2 bases, with 10 bases remaining between them. Germline assignment: CDR1 SGHDT and CDR2 YYEEEE. The length of the CDR3 is 14 residues. In its sample, this clone was seen a few times. Patients from Seattle were sampled longitudinally, starting during active infection. Original methodology: Nucleated cell number was recorded as an estimate derived from reference gene primer amplification. This table comes from immunoSEQ multiplex PCR, and its TCRdb copy is limited to in-frame clones, with some not included. For V, J and clone size, that table is used; D and trimming come from the DNA. This table holds around 270,000 clones, about 91% found once.

The V call is TRBV5-6, the J call TRBJ2-7, with D unresolved. Material: peripheral blood. This sequence originates from a person between 18 and 30 years old with COVID-19, enrolled during active disease. The CDR3 DNA is TGTGCCAGCAGCTTGCAGGCCAGTCCCTACGAGCAGTACTTC. This sequence encodes CASSLQASPYEQYF.